This T cell receptor beta chain was profiled in a study of blood T cell repertoires in COVID-19. As for the study in general: Donors in the United States, Italy and Spain gave samples during acute or convalescent COVID-19. T cells, B-cell-depleted T cells, or PBMCs supplied cDNA or gDNA.

The V gene lost 6 bases and the J gene lost 0 bases, with 15 bases spanning the gap. Germline V CDR1 and CDR2: MNHEY, SMNVEV (reference sequence). The CDR3 runs 17 residues. Per the original methods: Amplification of reference gene primers provided the estimated nucleated cell counts. TCRdb's table, derived via immunoSEQ multiplex PCR, lists solely in-frame clones and lacks some. Clone size and V and J calls were adopted from that table, with D and trimming inferred from the DNA. The table has fewer than 350,000 clones, around 85% seen once. Recovery meant two consecutive negative NP/OP PCR tests, professional clearance, or resolved symptoms.

The sequence was collected from a woman in her 50s who had recovered from COVID-19. V and J are TRBV27 and TRBJ1-6; D gene uncertain. Sequenced input: PBMCs or T cells enriched from blood (not recorded which). CDR3 sequence reads: CASSRGIVSSYNSPLHF. The CDR3 DNA sequence: TGTGCCAGCAGCCGGGGTATTGTGAGCTCCTATAATTCACCCCTCCACTTT.